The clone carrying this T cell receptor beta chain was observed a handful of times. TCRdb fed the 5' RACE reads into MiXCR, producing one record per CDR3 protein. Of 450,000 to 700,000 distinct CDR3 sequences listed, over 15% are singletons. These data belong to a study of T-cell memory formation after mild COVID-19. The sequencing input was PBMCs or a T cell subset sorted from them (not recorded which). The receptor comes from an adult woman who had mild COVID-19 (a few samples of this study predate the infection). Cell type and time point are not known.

The CDR3 spells CASSSYKDSGEKLFF. CDR3 DNA: TGTGCCAGCAGCTCTTACAAGGACTCAGGGGAAAAACTGTTTTTT. The J gene is TRBJ1-4, the V gene TRBV11-2; weak D call: TRBD1 (5 bases). Germline V CDR1 and CDR2: SGHAT, FQNNGV. This CDR3 contains 15 residues. Trimming left V 4 bases short and J 8 bases short, with 17 bases between.